The 10 T cell receptor beta chains below were found in one sample sequenced in a study of blood T cell repertoires in COVID-19. Sequencing used immunoSEQ multiplex PCR; TCRdb keeps in-frame clones, though not all of them. The sample lists around 170,000 clones, less than 85% seen once, with around 2.9% in the top ten. Sample: peripheral blood. The source is a woman of 80 years or more with acute or convalescent COVID-19.

The chain joins TRBV19 to TRBJ1-2; no definite D call. The germline gives CDR1 LNHDA, CDR2 SQIVND (reference sequence). This CDR3 region has 17 residues. The V and J ends lost 0 bases and 5 bases respectively, with 19 bases between them. The CDR3 sequence: CASSIEDRRGSFYGYTF. The CDR3 region has the DNA TGTGCCAGTAGTATAGAGGATCGGCGGGGTTCCTTTTATGGCTACACCTTC.

This sequence joins TRBV5-1 and TRBJ2-1; 12 positions match TRBD2. This CDR3 has 18 amino acids. Trimming removed 0 bases from V and 0 bases from J; junction bases left unmatched: 4. The germline gives CDR1 SGHRS, CDR2 YFSETQ. The CDR3: CASSLGLAGVSSYNEQFF. DNA for the CDR3: TGCGCCAGCAGCTTGGGACTAGCGGGAGTCAGCTCCTACAATGAGCAGTTCTTC.

This clone was detected a few times. The junction departs from the called germline gene at one end, perhaps through a read error. The rearrangement links TRBV7-2 to TRBJ2-7, with a tentative D call TRBD1 (5 bases). The CDR3 is 13 amino acids. Germline loops: CDR1 SGHTA, CDR2 FQGNSA. The CDR3 protein is CASSLQGSHEQYF. CDR3 sequence (DNA): TGTGCCAGCAGCTTACAGGGCTCCCACGAGCAGTACTTC.

V is TRBV6-5 and J is TRBJ1-4; D is perhaps TRBD1 (5 bases). The CDR3 covers 14 residues. In germline, CDR1 is MNHEY, CDR2 SVGAGI. The V end was cut by 5 bases, the J end by 4 bases, with 11 bases between. The CDR3 loop is CASSRGGINEKLFF. The CDR3 nucleotides are TGTGCCAGCAGTCGCGGGGGAATTAATGAAAAACTGTTTTTT.

The chain links TRBV5-1 to TRBJ2-3; weak D call: TRBD2 (6 bases). The germline V gene has CDR1 SGHRS and CDR2 YFSETQ. The CDR3 length is 17 residues. Trimming stripped 5 bases from V and 1 base from J, with 20 bases between. The CDR3 region has the DNA TGCGCCAGCAGTAACCGGGCACTAGCTGGGGGCACAGATACGCAGTATTTT. This encodes CASSNRALAGGTDTQYF.

This chain connects TRBV6-5 to TRBJ1-2; the match to TRBD1 covers 10 bases. Germline trimming cut 0 bases from V and 4 bases from J; bases unmatched to any gene: 2. CDR1 is MNHEY and CDR2 is SVGAGI in the germline V gene. The length of the CDR3 is 15 residues. The CDR3 DNA reads as TGTGCCAGCAGTTACTCGGGACAGGGGATCTATGGCTACACCTTC. Translating gives CASSYSGQGIYGYTF.

The V call is TRBV3-1 (or the pseudogene TRBV3-2), the J call TRBJ2-3; a possible D gene is TRBD1 (6 bases). The germline V and J ends were trimmed by 0 bases and 6 bases, with 19 bases remaining between them. The CDR3 spans 17 residues. In germline, CDR1 is LGHDT, CDR2 YNNKEL (reference sequence). The CDR3 is CASSQESQGPWGDTQYF. The CDR3 DNA reads as TGTGCCAGCAGCCAAGAATCCCAGGGGCCCTGGGGGGATACGCAGTATTTT.

This clone was counted only a few times. The V call is TRBV9, the J call TRBJ2-1; TRBD2 matches at 12 bases. The CDR3 covers 15 residues. Unmatched junction bases numbered 0, after V lost 3 bases and J lost 2 bases. The V gene's germline CDR1 is SGDLS and CDR2 YYNGEE. CDR3 in DNA: TGTGCCAGCAGCGCTAGCGGGAGGGCCTACAATGAGCAGTTCTTC. Residues: CASSASGRAYNEQFF.

The rearrangement uses TRBV7-2 and TRBJ2-1, with a weak D call TRBD2 (7 bases). Germline values: CDR1 SGHTA, CDR2 FQGNSA. The CDR3 covers 19 residues. The V and J ends lost 0 bases and 11 bases respectively, with 29 bases between them. CDR3 nucleotide sequence: TGTGCCAGCAGCTTAGCGACCGGTGCGGCGGGAGCAATTAGGGGGAAGCAGTTCTTC. This gives the protein CASSLATGAAGAIRGKQFF.

The chain links TRBV28 to TRBJ1-1; 8 positions match TRBD1. The CDR3 has 13 amino acids. Germline V gene data show CDR1 as MDHEN and CDR2 as SYDVKM. The V gene end was trimmed by 7 bases and the J gene end by 10 bases; junction bases not matched to a gene: 11. Here the CDR3 DNA reads TGTGCCAGCATCACCCTCGGACAGGGTAGAGCTTTCTTT. It codes for CASITLGQGRAFF.